This T cell receptor (beta chain) was documented in a study of molecular identifiers for immune sequencing clone quantification. Methods described previously were used for bulk TCR libraries, and listed TCR primers were applied. TCRdb reanalysed the PCR reads using MiXCR and keeps one entry per CDR3 protein. The sample lists 50,000 or so distinct CDR3 sequences; around 25% were seen once. In its sample, this clonotype ranks as medium-sized. The CD8+CD4-CCR7+CD45RA+ phenotype defined the sorted naive CD8 T cells. Germline assignment: CDR1 SQVTM and CDR2 ANQGSEA. The CDR3 is 15 amino acids. Trimming shortened V by 4 bases and J by 0 bases, and 14 bases separated the two germline ends.

V usage is TRBV29-1 and J usage is TRBJ2-3; TRBD2 is a possible D gene (6 bases). The specimen was naive CD8+ T cells from blood, with Jurkat cell RNA spiked in. Subset reported: FACS-sorted CD8+CD4-CCR7+CD45RA+ naive T cells. This receptor was taken from a human donor in good health. Some libraries in this study had Jurkat cell RNA spiked in. The CDR3 nucleotides are TGCAGCGTTGTACTAGCAACCTCTAGCACAGATACGCAGTATTTT. Translation gives CSVVLATSSTDTQYF.